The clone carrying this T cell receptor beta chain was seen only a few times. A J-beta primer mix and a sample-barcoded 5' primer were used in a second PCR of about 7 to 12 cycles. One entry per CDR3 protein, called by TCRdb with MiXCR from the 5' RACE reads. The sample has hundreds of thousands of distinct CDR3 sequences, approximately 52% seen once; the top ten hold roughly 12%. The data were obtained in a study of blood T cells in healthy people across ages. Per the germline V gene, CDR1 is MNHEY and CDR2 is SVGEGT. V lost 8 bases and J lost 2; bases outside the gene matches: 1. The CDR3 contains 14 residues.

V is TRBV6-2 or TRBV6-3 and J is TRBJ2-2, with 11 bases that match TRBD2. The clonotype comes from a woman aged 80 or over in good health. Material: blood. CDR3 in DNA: TGTGCCAGCCTAGCGGGGGGAAACACCGGGGAGCTGTTTTTT. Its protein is CASLAGGNTGELFF.